The 8 T cell receptor beta chains below all came from one sample that was sequenced in a study of blood T cell repertoires in COVID-19 (TCRdb year 2020). Library generation was performed with the immunoSEQ multiplex PCR assay. TCRdb holds this immuneACCESS table with in-frame rearrangements only. Some clones are missing; in checked studies, unresolved V genes explain under half, and the rest has no known cause. The sample contains some 140,000 clones, nearly 80% of them found a single time. Clones ranked in the top ten supply under 2% of the sample. The sample comprised peripheral blood. The receptor set was obtained from a man older than 75 with acute or convalescent COVID-19.

The rearrangement links TRBV5-8 to TRBJ1-1, with D perhaps TRBD1 (6 bases). The V gene lost 2 bases and the J gene lost 3 bases, with 11 bases spanning the gap. The CDR3 runs 14 residues. Germline assignment: CDR1 SGHTS and CDR2 YDEGEE. The CDR3 sequence: CASSFLGQYTEAFF. In DNA form, the CDR3 reads TGTGCCAGCAGCTTCCTCGGACAGTACACTGAAGCTTTCTTT.

This clone appeared a few times. Other DNA sequences from this sample encode an identical CDR3 as well. The rearrangement uses TRBV11-3 and TRBJ2-2; 8 nucleotides agree with TRBD1. With 3 bases clipped from V and 1 base from J, the junction kept 1 base outside the gene matches. This CDR3 contains 15 residues. The V gene's germline CDR1 is SGHNT and CDR2 YENEEA. CDR3 sequence (DNA): TGTGCCAGCAGCTTCGGGACAGGGAACACCGGGGAGCTGTTTTTT. This codes for CASSFGTGNTGELFF.

This clone appeared a few times. The chain has TRBV19 and TRBJ1-1; no definite D call. This CDR3 has 13 amino acids. V lost 4 bases and J lost 2, with 8 bases in between. The germline V gene encodes CDR1 LNHDA and CDR2 SQIVND (reference sequence). CDR3 DNA: TGTGCCAGTAGTAACCAGATCAACACTGAAGCTTTCTTT. It yields the protein CASSNQINTEAFF.

CDR3 region: CASSPAADRYGYTF. The CDR3 DNA reads as TGTGCCAGCTCACCTGCGGCTGACCGCTATGGCTACACCTTC. V is TRBV18 and J is TRBJ1-2; D gene unclear. Trimming removed 3 bases from V and 4 bases from J, with 12 bases in between. This CDR3 comprises 14 residues. Per the germline V gene, CDR1 is KGHSH and CDR2 is LQKENI.

The chain uses TRBV6-5 and TRBJ2-2; 9 nucleotides align to TRBD1. The V segment lost 9 bases and the J segment 6 bases; nucleotides outside the gene matches: 8. In germline, CDR1 is MNHEY, CDR2 SVGAGI. There are 14 residues in the CDR3. In DNA, the CDR3 is TGTGCCAGTCTCGGACAGGGGAGGGCCGGGGAGCTGTTTTTT. Encoded protein: CASLGQGRAGELFF.

The gene calls are TRBV19 and TRBJ1-6, with unresolved D. The CDR3 has 15 amino acids. V lost 3 bases, J lost 0 bases, and 6 bases lay in between. Germline CDR1 LNHDA, CDR2 SQIVND (reference sequence). CDR3 sequence (DNA): TGTGCCAGTAGTATTTTACTCTCCTATAATTCACCCCTCCACTTT. Encoded protein: CASSILLSYNSPLHF.

The chain couples TRBV4-2 to TRBJ1-3, with 9 bases fitting TRBD1. The trim removed 3 bases at V and 0 bases at J, leaving 6 bases unmatched. The CDR3 is 17 amino acids. From germline, CDR1 is LGHNA and CDR2 YNFKEQ. The CDR3 DNA reads TGTGCCAGCAGCCAGGGAGGACAGGGGCGCTCTGGAAACACCATATATTTT. Residues: CASSQGGQGRSGNTIYF.

This clone was recorded only once. The rearrangement uses TRBV7-2 and TRBJ1-4; D perhaps matches TRBD1 (5 bases). V gave up 1 base and J gave up 8 bases, with 14 bases separating them. This CDR3 comprises 15 residues. Germline lookup yields CDR1 SGHTA and CDR2 FQGNSA. DNA of the CDR3: TGTGCCAGCAGCTTAGGTTGGACCGGGGGAGAAAAACTGTTTTTT. It yields the protein CASSLGWTGGEKLFF.